Below, 22 T cell receptor beta chains from the same sample are listed, as sequenced in a study of cytomegalovirus exposure and HLA in healthy donors. It was with 60 Vbeta and 13 Jbeta primers that the PCR ran. Clones were sequenced by immunoSEQ multiplex PCR, and TCRdb holds only the in-frame ones, with some missing. The sample shows some 150,000 clones, 79% of them seen only once. Source material: PBMCs. All receptors derive from a human donor in good health.

This chain joins TRBV9 and TRBJ2-5; maybe TRBD2 (5 bases). CDR1 and CDR2 (germline): SGDLS, YYNGEE. The CDR3 consists of 15 residues. V lost 3 bases, J lost 2 bases, and 14 bases lay in between. The CDR3 DNA reads TGTGCCAGCAGCGGAGATCGGAGGATTCAAGAGACCCAGTACTTC. It yields the protein CASSGDRRIQETQYF.

This chain joins TRBV7-2 and TRBJ1-1, with D possibly TRBD1 on 5 matching bases. CDR3 length: 13 amino acids. CDR1 and CDR2 (germline): SGHTA, FQGNSA. V dropped 1 base and J dropped 11 bases, with 14 bases sitting between them. In DNA, the CDR3 is TGTGCCAGCAGCTTAGGGCAGGGCCAGGGCGCTTTCTTT. It is translated as CASSLGQGQGAFF.

The rearrangement uses TRBV30 and TRBJ1-6, with a tentative D call TRBD1 (5 bases). Per the germline V gene, CDR1 is GTSNPN and CDR2 is SVGIG (reference sequence). Trimming removed 6 bases at V and 6 bases at J, with 18 bases between. CDR3 length equals 15 residues. The CDR3 DNA reads TGTGCCTGCCCCACCGGGGGAATTTCTAATTCACCCCTCCACTTT. Translated: CACPTGGISNSPLHF.

This sequence joins TRBV6-5 and TRBJ2-7; 7 nucleotides align to TRBD1. The CDR3 extends over 15 amino acids. Per germline, CDR1 MNHEY and CDR2 SVGAGI. Trimming took 4 bases from V and 2 from J; bases not matched to a gene: 8. The CDR3 sequence: CASSSSGQITYEQYF. The DNA of the CDR3 is TGTGCCAGCAGTTCGTCGGGACAGATCACCTACGAGCAGTACTTC.

This chain joins TRBV19 and TRBJ2-2; the D gene is possibly TRBD2 (5 bases). The length of the CDR3 is 16 residues. The V gene lost 5 bases and the J gene lost 4 bases, with 17 bases spanning the gap. Germline CDR1 and CDR2: LNHDA and SQIVND (reference sequence). Here the CDR3 reads CASSGRGDLATGELFF. For the CDR3, the DNA is TGTGCCAGTAGTGGGCGCGGAGACCTAGCCACCGGGGAGCTGTTTTTT.

This chain links TRBV21-1 with TRBJ2-7; the tabulated D call, TRBD2, remains unverified against the DNA. TRBV21-1 has pseudogene status. This CDR3 comprises 17 residues. CDR3 sequence: CASSKARGRTLPYEQYF. In nucleotides, the CDR3 is TGTGCCAGCAGCAAAGCGCGGGGAAGAACCTTACCCTACGAGCAGTACTTC.

A single count supports this clone. This chain uses TRBV28 with TRBJ2-3, with 15 bases fitting TRBD2. Losses at the gene ends were 5 bases for V and 0 bases for J; bases not matched to a gene: 6. Germline V gene data show CDR1 as MDHEN and CDR2 as SYDVKM. CDR3 size: 18 residues. CDR3 sequence reads: CASSRGTSGGLSTDTQYF. CDR3 in DNA: TGTGCCAGCAGTAGGGGGACTAGCGGGGGGCTTAGCACAGATACGCAGTATTTT.

The rearrangement links TRBV19 to TRBJ2-5, with a tentative D call TRBD2 (5 bases). Germline V gene sequence: CDR1 LNHDA, CDR2 SQIVND (reference sequence). V was trimmed by 3 bases and J by 5 bases, leaving 10 bases between them. The CDR3 runs 13 residues. CDR3: CASSMLARETQYF. The CDR3 DNA is TGTGCCAGTAGTATGCTAGCCCGGGAGACCCAGTACTTC. Looking up the rest from reference TRBV19 and TRBJ2-5 gives the full variable domain: DGGITQSPKYLFRKEGQNVTLSCEQNLNHDAMYWYRQDPGQGLRLIYYSQIVNDFQKGDIAEGYSVSREKKESFPLTVTSAQKNPTAFYLCASSMLARETQYFGPGTRLLVL.

This clone has more than one count but fewer than ten. The V and J genes are TRBV25-1 and TRBJ2-1, with 13 nucleotides matching TRBD2. The CDR3 runs 17 residues. Germline CDR1 MGHDK, CDR2 SYGVNS. The junction had 12 bases not matched to a gene; V was cut back by 7 bases and J by 6 bases. This CDR3 is CASIYPPGLAGCNEQFF. The CDR3 DNA is TGTGCCAGCATATATCCTCCGGGACTAGCGGGATGCAATGAGCAGTTCTTC.

This rearrangement joins TRBV19 to TRBJ1-1; D may be TRBD1 (6 bases). The CDR3 totals 15 residues. V was shortened by 3 bases and J by 0 bases, with 11 bases between the two germline ends. The germline V gene encodes CDR1 LNHDA and CDR2 SQIVND (reference sequence). For the CDR3, the DNA is TGTGCCAGTAGTATTTCTGGGGGCGTGAACACTGAAGCTTTCTTT. It specifies CASSISGGVNTEAFF.

The chain links TRBV28 to TRBJ2-7, with 9 bases identical to TRBD2. CDR3 length: 13 amino acids. Germline V lookup: CDR1 MDHEN, CDR2 SYDVKM. Trimming took 6 bases from V and 5 from J; bases not matched to a gene: 5. The CDR3 coding sequence is TGTGCCAGCAGCCTTAGCGGGGGCCACGAGCAGTACTTC. Its protein product is CASSLSGGHEQYF.

This clone came up once. The chain couples TRBV12-5 to TRBJ1-1, with a tentative D call TRBD1 (5 bases). Trimming removed 3 bases at V and 4 bases at J, with 9 bases between. The germline V gene has CDR1 LGHNT and CDR2 FRNRAP. The CDR3 is made up of 13 amino acids. In DNA form, the CDR3 reads TGTGCTAGTGGTTTAGGGGCAGTCACTGAAGCTTTCTTT. This translates into CASGLGAVTEAFF.

The chain has TRBV4-1 and TRBJ2-1; 7 positions match TRBD1. The CDR3 covers 15 residues. J lost 6 bases, V lost 5 bases, and 10 bases had no gene match. CDR1 and CDR2 from the germline V gene are MGHRA and YSYEKL. The CDR3: CASSFDRVPSNEQFF. The CDR3 coding sequence is TGCGCCAGCAGCTTCGACAGGGTGCCGAGCAATGAGCAGTTCTTC.

The V call is TRBV2, the J call TRBJ2-2, with 9 bases matching TRBD1. V trimming: 4 bases; J trimming: 6 bases; junction bases outside the gene matches: 6. Germline-derived CDR1 and CDR2 are SNHLY and FYNNEI. This CDR3 region has 15 residues. The CDR3 loop is CASSAGTGWSGELFF. The DNA for the CDR3 is TGTGCCAGCAGTGCAGGGACAGGGTGGTCCGGGGAGCTGTTTTTT.

This rearrangement joins TRBV28 to TRBJ2-1; 7 bases are a match to TRBD1. CDR3 size: 13 residues. CDR1 is MDHEN and CDR2 is SYDVKM in the germline V gene. V was clipped by 4 bases and J by 5 bases; unmatched bases: 2. CDR3: CASSSGQNNEQFF. The CDR3 nucleotides read TGTGCCAGCAGTTCGGGACAGAACAATGAGCAGTTCTTC.

The rearrangement links TRBV2 to TRBJ1-2; possible D gene TRBD1, 5 bases. The V and J ends lost 7 bases and 2 bases respectively, with 17 bases between them. In germline, CDR1 is SNHLY, CDR2 FYNNEI. The CDR3 is 15 amino acids. CDR3 amino acids: CASTYDRQTNYGYTF. The CDR3, as DNA: TGTGCCAGCACCTACGATAGACAGACCAACTATGGCTACACCTTC.

This clone was detected only once. This chain links TRBV6-5 with TRBJ1-4, with D possibly TRBD1 on 6 matching bases. The CDR3 consists of 12 residues. Germline CDR1 reads MNHEY; CDR2 reads SVGAGI. Trimming removed 5 bases from V and 7 bases from J, with 8 bases in between. The CDR3 bases are TGTGCCAGCAGTCCCAGGGGTGAAAAACTGTTTTTT. This translates into CASSPRGEKLFF.

This chain joins TRBV19 and TRBJ2-2; 7 bases align to TRBD1. In germline, CDR1 is LNHDA, CDR2 SQIVND (reference sequence). Germline trimming cut 5 bases from V and 3 bases from J; bases unmatched to any gene: 15. This CDR3 has 18 amino acids. CDR3 sequence reads: CASSSAPTGRLDTGELFF. The CDR3 DNA follows: TGTGCCAGTAGTTCCGCTCCGACAGGGCGTCTAGACACCGGGGAGCTGTTTTTT.

This clone was observed a handful of times. This sequence joins TRBV29-1 and TRBJ2-7; possibly TRBD2 for D (6 bases). Trimming removed 7 bases at V and 12 bases at J, with 13 bases between. This CDR3 has 9 residues. Germline loops: CDR1 SQVTM, CDR2 ANQGSEA. CDR3 sequence: CSAGTPPYF. CDR3 bases: TGCAGCGCGGGGACTCCGCCGTACTTC.

The V gene is TRBV29-1, the J gene TRBJ2-3; TRBD2 matches 7 bases. This CDR3 is 15 amino acids long. CDR1 and CDR2 from the germline V gene are SQVTM and ANQGSEA. V shed 3 bases and J 0 bases; nucleotides not matched to a gene: 6. The CDR3 loop is CSVEGGGPSTDTQYF. The CDR3 nucleotides read TGCAGCGTTGAGGGGGGGGGACCCAGCACAGATACGCAGTATTTT.

This clone has only a few counts. V is TRBV19 and J is TRBJ2-1; D is possibly TRBD2 (5 bases). This CDR3 spans 15 amino acids. Trimming removed 2 bases from V and 5 bases from J, with 13 bases in between. The germline V gene encodes CDR1 LNHDA and CDR2 SQIVND (reference sequence). DNA of the CDR3: TGTGCCAGTAGTATATCCCCGGGGTACCACAATGAGCAGTTCTTC. It specifies CASSISPGYHNEQFF.

CDR3: CASSPPVRVNYGYTF. Here the CDR3 DNA reads TGTGCCAGCTCACCTCCAGTGAGGGTTAACTATGGCTACACCTTC. The chain is built from TRBV18 and TRBJ1-2; no clear D gene. Trimming took 3 bases from V and 1 from J, leaving 12 bases between them. The CDR3 sequence is 15 residues long. Germline assignment: CDR1 KGHSH and CDR2 LQKENI.